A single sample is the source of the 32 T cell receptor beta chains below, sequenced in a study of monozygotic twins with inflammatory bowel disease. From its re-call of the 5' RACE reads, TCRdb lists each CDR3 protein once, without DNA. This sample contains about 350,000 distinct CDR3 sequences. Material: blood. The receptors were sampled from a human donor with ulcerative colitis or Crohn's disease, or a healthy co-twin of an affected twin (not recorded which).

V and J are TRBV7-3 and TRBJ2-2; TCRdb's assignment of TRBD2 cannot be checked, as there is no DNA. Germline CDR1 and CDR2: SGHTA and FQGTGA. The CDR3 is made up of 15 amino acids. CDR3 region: CASSLGIKGPGELFF.

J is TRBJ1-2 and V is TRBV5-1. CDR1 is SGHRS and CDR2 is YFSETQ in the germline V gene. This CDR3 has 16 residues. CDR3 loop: CASSPTHSAEGHGYTF.

The CDR3: CSVAGGGDTQYF. This chain links TRBV29-1 with TRBJ2-3; TCRdb picks TRBD1, but there is no DNA to check that call. The CDR3 is 12 amino acids. From germline, CDR1 is SQVTM and CDR2 ANQGSEA.

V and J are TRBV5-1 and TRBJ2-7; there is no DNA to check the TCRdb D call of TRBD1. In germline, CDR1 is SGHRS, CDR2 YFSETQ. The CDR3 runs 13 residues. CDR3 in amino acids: CASSRASGNEQYF. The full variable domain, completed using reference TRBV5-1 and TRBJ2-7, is KAGVTQTPRYLIKTRGQQVTLSCSPISGHRSVSWYQQTPGQGLQFLFEYFSETQRNKGNFPGRFSGRQFSNSRSEMNVSTLELGDSALYLCASSRASGNEQYFGPGTRLTVT.

The CDR3 sequence: CSARVGTGLAGGPQFF. The rearrangement links TRBV20-1 to TRBJ2-1; TCRdb reports TRBD2, a call that lacks DNA to check it against. Looked up from germline, CDR1 is DFQATT and CDR2 is SNEGSKA (reference sequence). There are 16 residues in the CDR3.

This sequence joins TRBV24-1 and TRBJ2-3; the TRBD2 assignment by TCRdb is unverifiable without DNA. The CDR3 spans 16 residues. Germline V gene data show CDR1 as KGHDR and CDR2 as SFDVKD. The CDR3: CATSDPRLASTDTQYF.

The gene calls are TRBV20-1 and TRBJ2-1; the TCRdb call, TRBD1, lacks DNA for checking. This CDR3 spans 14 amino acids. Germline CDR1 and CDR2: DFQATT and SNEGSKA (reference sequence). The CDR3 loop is CSAPGNFTYNEQFF.

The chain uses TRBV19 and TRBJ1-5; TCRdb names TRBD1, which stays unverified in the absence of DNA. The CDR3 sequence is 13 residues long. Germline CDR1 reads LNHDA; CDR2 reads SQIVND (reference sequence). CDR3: CASRGQGYQPQHF. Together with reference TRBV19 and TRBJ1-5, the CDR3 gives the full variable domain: DGGITQSPKYLFRKEGQNVTLSCEQNLNHDAMYWYRQDPGQGLRLIYYSQIVNDFQKGDIAEGYSVSREKKESFPLTVTSAQKNPTAFYLCASRGQGYQPQHFGDGTRLSIL.

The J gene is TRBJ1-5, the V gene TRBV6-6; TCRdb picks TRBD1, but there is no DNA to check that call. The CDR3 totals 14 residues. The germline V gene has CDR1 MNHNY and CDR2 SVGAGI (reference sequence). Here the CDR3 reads CASSYTGPGEPQHF.

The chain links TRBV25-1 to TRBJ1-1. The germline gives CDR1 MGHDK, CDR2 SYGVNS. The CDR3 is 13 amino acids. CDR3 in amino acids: CASRFGSNTEAFF.

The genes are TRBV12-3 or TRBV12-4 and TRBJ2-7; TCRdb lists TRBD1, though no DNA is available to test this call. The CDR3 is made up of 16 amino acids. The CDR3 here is CASSFSGAPPKGGQYF.

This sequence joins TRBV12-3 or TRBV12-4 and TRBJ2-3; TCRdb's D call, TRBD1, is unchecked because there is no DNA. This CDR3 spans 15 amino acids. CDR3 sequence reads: CASSFQGGGTDTQYF.

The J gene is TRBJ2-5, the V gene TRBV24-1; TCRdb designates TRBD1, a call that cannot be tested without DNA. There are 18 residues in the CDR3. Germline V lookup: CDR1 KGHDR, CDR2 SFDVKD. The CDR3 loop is CATSGTADRDPLRETQYF.

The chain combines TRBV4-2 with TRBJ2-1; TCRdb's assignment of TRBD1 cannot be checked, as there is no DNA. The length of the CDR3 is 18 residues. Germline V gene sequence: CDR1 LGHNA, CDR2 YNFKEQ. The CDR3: CASSQDPGTGRRNNEQFF.

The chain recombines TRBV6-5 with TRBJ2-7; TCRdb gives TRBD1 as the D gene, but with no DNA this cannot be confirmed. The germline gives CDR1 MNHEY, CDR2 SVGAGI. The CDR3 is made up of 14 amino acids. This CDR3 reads CASSYSAGVAEQYF.

The CDR3 loop reads CASSFNGAVASEQFF. This rearrangement joins TRBV7-8 to TRBJ2-1; TCRdb selects TRBD2, and the lack of DNA leaves this call unchecked. CDR1 and CDR2 (germline): SGHVS, FQNEAQ. The CDR3 runs to 15 residues.

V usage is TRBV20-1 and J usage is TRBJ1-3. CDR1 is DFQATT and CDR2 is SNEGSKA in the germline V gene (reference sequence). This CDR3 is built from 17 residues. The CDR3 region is CSARFREGDSSGNTIYF.

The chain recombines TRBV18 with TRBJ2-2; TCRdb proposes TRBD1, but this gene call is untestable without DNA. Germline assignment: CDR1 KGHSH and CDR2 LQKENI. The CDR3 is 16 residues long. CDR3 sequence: CASSRKGQGDTGELFF.

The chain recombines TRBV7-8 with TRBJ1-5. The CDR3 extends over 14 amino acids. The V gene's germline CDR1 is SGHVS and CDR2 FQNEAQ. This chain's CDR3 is CASSPHDSNQPQHF. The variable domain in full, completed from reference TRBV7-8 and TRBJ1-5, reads GAGVSQSPRYKVAKRGQDVALRCDPISGHVSLFWYQQALGQGPEFLTYFQNEAQLDKSGLPSDRFFAERPEGSVSTLKIQRTQQEDSAVYLCASSPHDSNQPQHFGDGTRLSIL.

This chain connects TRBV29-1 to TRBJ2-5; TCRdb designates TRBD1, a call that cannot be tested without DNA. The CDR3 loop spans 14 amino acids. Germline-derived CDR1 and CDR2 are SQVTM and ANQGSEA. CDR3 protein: CSVEGGIFQETQYF.

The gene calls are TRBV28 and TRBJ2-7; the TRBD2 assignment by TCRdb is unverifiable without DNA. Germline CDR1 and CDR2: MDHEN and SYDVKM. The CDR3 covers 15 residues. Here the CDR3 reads CASSGGLIPSYEQYF.

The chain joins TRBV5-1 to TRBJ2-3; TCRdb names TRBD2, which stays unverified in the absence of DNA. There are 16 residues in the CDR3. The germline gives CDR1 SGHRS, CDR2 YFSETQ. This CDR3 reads CASSLWTSGGTDTQYF.

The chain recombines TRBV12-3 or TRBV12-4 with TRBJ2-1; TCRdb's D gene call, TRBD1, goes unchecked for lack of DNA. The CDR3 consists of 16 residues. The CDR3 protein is CASSPPGLRKGNEQFF.

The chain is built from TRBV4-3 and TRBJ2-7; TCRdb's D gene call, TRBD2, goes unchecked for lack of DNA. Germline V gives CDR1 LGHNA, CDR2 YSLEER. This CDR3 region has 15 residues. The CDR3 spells CASSQAFRGGYEQYF.

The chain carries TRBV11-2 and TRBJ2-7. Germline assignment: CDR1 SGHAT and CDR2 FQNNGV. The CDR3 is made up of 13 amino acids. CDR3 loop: CASSFEGTYEQYF. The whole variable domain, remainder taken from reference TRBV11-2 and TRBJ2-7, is EAGVAQSPRYKIIEKRQSVAFWCNPISGHATLYWYQQILGQGPKLLIQFQNNGVVDDSQLPKDRFSAERLKGVDSTLKIQPAKLEDSAVYLCASSFEGTYEQYFGPGTRLTVT.

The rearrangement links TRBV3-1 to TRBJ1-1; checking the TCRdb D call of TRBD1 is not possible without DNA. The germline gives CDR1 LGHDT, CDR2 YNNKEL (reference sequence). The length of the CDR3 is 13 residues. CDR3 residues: CASSQQGPTEAFF. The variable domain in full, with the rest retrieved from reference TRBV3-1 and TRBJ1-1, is DTAVSQTPKYLVTQMGNDKSIKCEQNLGHDTMYWYKQDSKKFLKIMFSYNNKELIINETVPNRFSPKSPDKAHLNLHINSLELGDSAVYFCASSQQGPTEAFFGQGTRLTVV.

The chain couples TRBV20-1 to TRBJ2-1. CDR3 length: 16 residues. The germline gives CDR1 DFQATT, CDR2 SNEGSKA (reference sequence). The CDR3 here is CSARVGNPGPYNEQFF.

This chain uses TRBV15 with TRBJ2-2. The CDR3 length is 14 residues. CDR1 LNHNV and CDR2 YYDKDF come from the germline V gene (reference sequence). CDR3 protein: CATSRDMKTGELFF.

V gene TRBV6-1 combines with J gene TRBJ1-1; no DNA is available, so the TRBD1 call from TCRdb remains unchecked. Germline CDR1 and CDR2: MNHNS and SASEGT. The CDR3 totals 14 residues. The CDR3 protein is CASSESRTEDQTFF.

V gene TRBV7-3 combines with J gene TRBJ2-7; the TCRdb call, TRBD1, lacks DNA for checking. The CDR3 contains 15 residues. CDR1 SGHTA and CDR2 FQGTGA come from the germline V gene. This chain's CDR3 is CASSLVGTTLGEQYF.

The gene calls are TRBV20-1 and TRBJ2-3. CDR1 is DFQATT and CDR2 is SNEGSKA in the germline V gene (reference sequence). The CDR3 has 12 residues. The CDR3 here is CSARVGFDTQYF.

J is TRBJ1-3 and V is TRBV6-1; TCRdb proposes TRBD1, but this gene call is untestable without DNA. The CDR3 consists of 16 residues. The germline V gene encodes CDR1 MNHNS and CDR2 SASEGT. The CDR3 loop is CASSPSPGSSGNTIYF.